This T cell receptor (beta chain) came from a study of blood T cell repertoires in COVID-19. Whole-study context: T cells, B-cell-depleted T cells, or PBMCs supplied cDNA or gDNA.

In the authors' methods: Reference gene primer amplification in the assay estimated nucleated cell counts. Measured with immunoSEQ multiplex PCR; TCRdb has only the in-frame clones, and not every one. That table gives V, J and clone size, and the DNA gave D and trimming. The table records roughly 100,000 clones, roughly four fifths of them present only once. CDR3 length equals 16 residues. This sequence joins TRBV12-2 and TRBJ2-2; the table's D call TRBD1 went unverified against the DNA. TRBV12-2 is termed a pseudogene. The source material was peripheral blood. This TCR was recovered from a woman older than 75 with acute or convalescent COVID-19. Here the CDR3 reads CASRVRYRANTGELFF. CDR3 DNA: TGTGCAAGTCGAGTGAGATACAGGGCGAACACCGGGGAGCTGTTTTTT.